Shown below are 29 T cell receptor beta chains from a single sample sequenced in a study of PD-L1 blockade in urothelial cancer. Sequencing used immunoSEQ multiplex PCR; TCRdb keeps in-frame clones, though not all of them. The sample lists about 45,000 clones; approximately 88% were seen once. Sequencing was performed on PBMCs, taken around atezolizumab (anti-PD-L1) treatment. These receptors originate from a man older than 75 with urothelial cancer.

Concerning this clone itself: The same CDR3 can be traced to other DNA sequences in this sample. The chain employs TRBV18 and TRBJ1-5, with D hard to call. From germline, CDR1 is KGHSH and CDR2 LQKENI. Trimming removed 3 bases from V and 5 bases from J, with 8 bases in between. The CDR3 length is 13 residues. This CDR3 is CASSPMEDQPQHF. The CDR3 nucleotides are TGTGCCAGCTCACCCATGGAGGATCAGCCCCAGCATTTT.

This clone has just a few counts. The CDR3 nucleotides are TGCGCCAGCAGCTTGGCGGAGGGTCGGAACACTGAAGCTTTCTTT. Amino acids: CASSLAEGRNTEAFF. The chain has TRBV5-1 and TRBJ1-1; D gene ambiguous. The V end was cut by 0 bases, the J end by 1 base, with 10 bases between. Germline CDR1 SGHRS, CDR2 YFSETQ. The length of the CDR3 is 15 residues.

This clone was detected once. The chain links TRBV30 to TRBJ2-4, with D perhaps matching TRBD2 (5 bases). The CDR3 runs 17 residues. Between the trimmed V and J ends, which lost 1 base and 3 bases, there was a span of 19 bases. CDR1 is GTSNPN and CDR2 is SVGIG in the germline V gene (reference sequence). CDR3 in amino acids: CAWSAKTLLAGKNIQYF. The CDR3 nucleotides are TGTGCCTGGAGTGCGAAAACTCTATTGGCGGGCAAAAACATTCAGTACTTC.

The chain joins TRBV7-9 to TRBJ1-4, with D possibly matching TRBD1 (5 bases). The germline V and J ends were trimmed by 4 bases and 2 bases, with 8 bases remaining between them. The V gene's germline CDR1 is SEHNR and CDR2 FQNEAQ (reference sequence). This CDR3 is 14 amino acids long. The CDR3 sequence: CASSSRQTNEKLFF. For the CDR3, the DNA is TGTGCCAGCAGCTCAAGACAGACTAATGAAAAACTGTTTTTT.

The J gene is TRBJ2-1, the V gene TRBV9; D is possibly TRBD1 (5 bases). Germline assignment: CDR1 SGDLS and CDR2 YYNGEE. CDR3 length equals 15 residues. Trimming took 0 bases from V and 0 from J, leaving 7 bases between them. CDR3 region: CASSVGQSSYNEQFF. CDR3 in DNA: TGTGCCAGCAGCGTAGGACAGAGCTCCTACAATGAGCAGTTCTTC. Complete variable domain (other parts from reference TRBV9 and TRBJ2-1): DSGVTQTPKHLITATGQRVTLRCSPRSGDLSVYWYQQSLDQGLQFLIQYYNGEERAKGNILERFSAQQFPDLHSELNLSSLELGDSALYFCASSVGQSSYNEQFFGPGTRLTVL.

The J gene is TRBJ2-3, the V gene TRBV30, with a tentative D call TRBD1 (6 bases). V was cut by 8 bases and J by 0 bases, with 12 bases left in between. The CDR3 has 13 residues. Germline lookup yields CDR1 GTSNPN and CDR2 SVGIG (reference sequence). Here the CDR3 reads CAQDSLSTDTQYF. CDR3 DNA sequence: TGTGCCCAGGACAGCCTTAGCACAGATACGCAGTATTTT.

The chain links TRBV7-2 to TRBJ2-7, with TRBD1 matching over 9 bases. The CDR3 consists of 14 residues. After removal of 2 bases from V and 2 bases from J, the junction contained 1 base not matched to a gene. The germline CDR1 and CDR2 sequences are SGHTA and FQGNSA. As DNA, the CDR3 is TGTGCCAGCAGCTTAAGGACAGGGGCCTACGAGCAGTACTTC. Protein: CASSLRTGAYEQYF.

The count of this clone is one. The rearrangement uses TRBV4-3 and TRBJ1-4; D is perhaps TRBD1 (6 bases). CDR1 is LGHNA, CDR2 YSLEER, per germline. The germline V and J ends were trimmed by 4 bases and 5 bases, with 14 bases remaining between them. The CDR3 loop spans 15 amino acids. The CDR3 sequence is CASSPRTAENEKLFF. CDR3 sequence (DNA): TGCGCCAGCAGCCCACGGACAGCGGAGAATGAAAAACTGTTTTTT.

The J gene is TRBJ1-1, the V gene TRBV7-9, with D unresolved. This CDR3 region has 13 residues. The V and J ends lost 6 bases and 1 base respectively, with 9 bases between them. Germline V gene data show CDR1 as SEHNR and CDR2 as FQNEAQ (reference sequence). The CDR3 DNA is TGTGCCAGCAGGCGGATCCCGAACACTGAAGCTTTCTTT. Translating gives CASRRIPNTEAFF.

The V gene is TRBV7-9, the J gene TRBJ2-3; TRBD2 might be the D (5 bases). V lost 2 bases to trimming and J lost 2 bases, with 11 bases between them. The CDR3 totals 15 residues. Germline-derived CDR1 and CDR2 are SEHNR and FQNEAQ (reference sequence). CDR3 DNA: TGTGCCAGCAGCTTACGTCGGGAACCCACAGATACGCAGTATTTT. Translating it yields CASSLRREPTDTQYF.

As concerns this clone: At one end, the junction sequence differs from germline, possibly due to a read error. V and J are TRBV5-1 and TRBJ1-4; TRBD1 agrees at 8 bases. Germline V CDR1 and CDR2: SGHRS, YFSETQ. The CDR3 loop spans 16 amino acids. CDR3 sequence: CASSLMDRATNEKLFF. CDR3 nucleotides: TGCGCCAGCAGCTTGATGGACAGGGCAACGAATGAAAAACTGTTTTTT.

The chain has TRBV5-1 and TRBJ2-6; TRBD1 matches 8 bases. The germline gives CDR1 SGHRS, CDR2 YFSETQ. V dropped 4 bases and J dropped 2; count of bases not matched to a gene: 14. The CDR3 runs to 19 residues. CDR3 residues: CASSMTGAQIGPGANVLTF. The CDR3 DNA sequence: TGCGCCAGCAGCATGACAGGGGCCCAGATTGGACCTGGGGCCAACGTCCTGACTTTC.

Here the CDR3 DNA reads TGTGCCAGCTCCCCCTCCGGAGACTACGAGCAGTACTTC. Residues: CASSPSGDYEQYF. The chain carries TRBV18 and TRBJ2-7; D uncertain. CDR1 is KGHSH, CDR2 LQKENI, per germline. Trimming shortened V by 6 bases and J by 3 bases, and 12 bases separated the two germline ends. This CDR3 has 13 amino acids.

The chain has TRBV28 and TRBJ2-3, with 9 bases lining up with TRBD2. The J segment lost 4 bases and the V segment lost 5 bases, leaving 10 bases of the junction unmatched. Germline CDR1 is MDHEN and CDR2 is SYDVKM. The CDR3 extends over 16 amino acids. Here the CDR3 reads CASSPWGTSRADTQYF. CDR3 DNA sequence: TGTGCCAGCAGTCCCTGGGGGACTAGCAGAGCAGATACGCAGTATTTT.

The V call is TRBV11-2, the J call TRBJ2-7, with D possibly being TRBD1 (5 bases). Germline CDR1 SGHAT, CDR2 FQNNGV. The ends were cut back, 0 bases at V and 0 bases at J, with 6 bases in the middle. The CDR3 is 14 residues long. The CDR3: CASSLERGSYEQYF. The CDR3 DNA reads TGTGCCAGCAGCTTAGAAAGGGGCTCCTACGAGCAGTACTTC.

This clone was detected a few times. This chain connects TRBV27 to TRBJ1-2; a weak D match, TRBD1 (5 bases). V lost 3 bases and J 8 bases, leaving 13 bases between the germline ends. The CDR3 contains 13 residues. The germline V gene has CDR1 MNHEY and CDR2 SMNVEV (reference sequence). CDR3 residues: CASSFAGMGGYTF. CDR3 sequence (DNA): TGTGCCAGCAGTTTCGCAGGGATGGGAGGCTACACCTTC.

The rearrangement links TRBV19 to TRBJ2-1, with TRBD2 matching 10 bases. Looked up from germline, CDR1 is LNHDA and CDR2 is SQIVND (reference sequence). The CDR3 is 14 amino acids. Unmatched junction bases numbered 7, after V lost 7 bases and J lost 7 bases. This CDR3 is CASMKREGRNEQFF. CDR3 DNA: TGTGCCAGTATGAAGCGGGAGGGCCGGAATGAGCAGTTCTTC.

The rearrangement uses TRBV28 and TRBJ2-2; 12 bases agree with TRBD2. CDR1 is MDHEN and CDR2 is SYDVKM in the germline V gene. There are 15 residues in the CDR3. Losses at the gene ends were 2 bases for V and 6 bases for J; bases not matched to a gene: 1. CDR3 DNA: TGTGCCAGCAGTTTAGCTAGCGGGAGGGCCGGGGAGCTGTTTTTT. Encoded protein: CASSLASGRAGELFF.

The genes are TRBV13 and TRBJ2-2; TRBD2 aligns across 8 bases. CDR1 and CDR2 from the germline V gene are PRHDT and FYEKMQ (reference sequence). This CDR3 has 16 residues. With 5 bases clipped from V and 1 base from J, the junction kept 6 bases outside the gene matches. The CDR3 sequence: CASSLRTSRNTGELFF. The CDR3 DNA reads TGTGCCAGCAGCCTCCGGACTAGCAGGAACACCGGGGAGCTGTTTTTT.

This clone was seen a single time. The J gene is TRBJ2-7, the V gene TRBV18; the match to TRBD2 covers 7 bases. The CDR3 length is 13 residues. Germline trimming cut 4 bases from V and 3 bases from J; bases unmatched to any gene: 3. Germline V gene lookup returns CDR1 KGHSH and CDR2 LQKENI. The CDR3 here is CASSRGGSYEQYF. The DNA for the CDR3 is TGTGCCAGCTCACGGGGGGGAAGCTACGAGCAGTACTTC.

The J gene is TRBJ2-4, the V gene TRBV5-1; 9 bases line up with TRBD1. Germline CDR1 reads SGHRS; CDR2 reads YFSETQ. The CDR3 runs 17 residues. The V and J ends lost 4 bases and 3 bases, in that order; junction bases with no gene match: 11. In DNA, the CDR3 is TGCGCCAGCAGCCCCGCCGGACAGGGGAGTAACAAAAACATTCAGTACTTC. Its translation: CASSPAGQGSNKNIQYF. Complete variable domain (other parts from reference TRBV5-1 and TRBJ2-4): KAGVTQTPRYLIKTRGQQVTLSCSPISGHRSVSWYQQTPGQGLQFLFEYFSETQRNKGNFPGRFSGRQFSNSRSEMNVSTLELGDSALYLCASSPAGQGSNKNIQYFGAGTRLSVL.

The chain is built from TRBV19 and TRBJ2-4; 10 bases match TRBD2. Germline CDR1 and CDR2: LNHDA and SQIVND (reference sequence). The CDR3 length is 15 residues. After removal of 4 bases from V and 5 bases from J, the junction contained 5 bases not matched to a gene. CDR3 residues: CASSTSGGLQNIQYF. The DNA of the CDR3 is TGTGCCAGTAGTACTAGCGGGGGCCTCCAAAACATTCAGTACTTC. Full variable domain (outside the CDR3, taken from reference TRBV19 and TRBJ2-4): DGGITQSPKYLFRKEGQNVTLSCEQNLNHDAMYWYRQDPGQGLRLIYYSQIVNDFQKGDIAEGYSVSREKKESFPLTVTSAQKNPTAFYLCASSTSGGLQNIQYFGAGTRLSVL.

This chain uses TRBV19 with TRBJ2-1, with 7 bases matching TRBD2. The CDR3 totals 15 residues. Looked up from germline, CDR1 is LNHDA and CDR2 is SQIVND (reference sequence). V gave up 4 bases and J gave up 3 bases; unmatched junction bases: 6. The CDR3 DNA is TGTGCCAGTAGTAAGGCTAGCGGAAACTACAATGAGCAGTTCTTC. Its protein product is CASSKASGNYNEQFF.

CDR3 protein: CASSLTQNTEAFF. The DNA for the CDR3 is TGTGCCAGCAGTTTAACACAGAACACTGAAGCTTTCTTT. The chain joins TRBV28 to TRBJ1-1, with no clear D. V was trimmed by 2 bases and J by 1 base, leaving 5 bases between them. Germline CDR1 MDHEN, CDR2 SYDVKM. This CDR3 comprises 13 residues. Complete variable domain (other parts from reference TRBV28 and TRBJ1-1): DVKVTQSSRYLVKRTGEKVFLECVQDMDHENMFWYRQDPGLGLRLIYFSYDVKMKEKGDIPEGYSVSREKKERFSLILESASTNQTSMYLCASSLTQNTEAFFGQGTRLTVV.

The chain employs TRBV2 and TRBJ2-5; tentative D call: TRBD1 (5 bases). The CDR3 sequence is 12 residues long. The ends were cut back, 7 bases at V and 1 base at J, with 7 bases in the middle. Per the germline V gene, CDR1 is SNHLY and CDR2 is FYNNEI. The CDR3 here is CASTQGQETQYF. The CDR3 coding sequence is TGTGCCAGCACCCAGGGCCAAGAGACCCAGTACTTC.

J is TRBJ2-5 and V is TRBV2; D is possibly TRBD2 (6 bases). The germline V gene encodes CDR1 SNHLY and CDR2 FYNNEI. V was shortened by 7 bases and J by 1 base, with 10 bases between the two germline ends. This CDR3 is built from 13 residues. CDR3 sequence reads: CASTRTTQETQYF. DNA for the CDR3: TGTGCCAGCACCCGGACTACCCAAGAGACCCAGTACTTC.

The V and J genes are TRBV7-2 and TRBJ2-5; D might be TRBD2 (6 bases). This CDR3 is 16 amino acids long. Trimming removed 0 bases at V and 5 bases at J, with 16 bases between. CDR1 is SGHTA and CDR2 is FQGNSA in the germline V gene. CDR3 loop: CASSLAQTRGGETQYF. CDR3 nucleotides: TGTGCCAGCAGCTTAGCACAGACTAGGGGCGGTGAGACCCAGTACTTC.

This chain connects TRBV5-4 to TRBJ2-1, with D perhaps matching TRBD1 (6 bases). Germline V gene lookup returns CDR1 SGHNT and CDR2 YYREEE (reference sequence). This CDR3 spans 16 amino acids. The ends were cut back, 5 bases at V and 0 bases at J, with 15 bases in the middle. The CDR3 protein is CASSFDGQSSYNEQFF. In nucleotides, the CDR3 is TGTGCCAGCAGTTTCGATGGACAGAGCTCCTACAATGAGCAGTTCTTC.

The chain is built from TRBV27 and TRBJ1-2, with TRBD1 as a possible D gene (5 bases). This CDR3 is 13 amino acids long. With 5 bases removed from V and 8 bases from J, the gap between germline ends came to 15 bases. Germline-derived CDR1 and CDR2 are MNHEY and SMNVEV (reference sequence). The CDR3 is CASSPPGGLGYTF. As DNA, the CDR3 is TGTGCCAGCAGTCCGCCGGGGGGTTTAGGCTACACCTTC.